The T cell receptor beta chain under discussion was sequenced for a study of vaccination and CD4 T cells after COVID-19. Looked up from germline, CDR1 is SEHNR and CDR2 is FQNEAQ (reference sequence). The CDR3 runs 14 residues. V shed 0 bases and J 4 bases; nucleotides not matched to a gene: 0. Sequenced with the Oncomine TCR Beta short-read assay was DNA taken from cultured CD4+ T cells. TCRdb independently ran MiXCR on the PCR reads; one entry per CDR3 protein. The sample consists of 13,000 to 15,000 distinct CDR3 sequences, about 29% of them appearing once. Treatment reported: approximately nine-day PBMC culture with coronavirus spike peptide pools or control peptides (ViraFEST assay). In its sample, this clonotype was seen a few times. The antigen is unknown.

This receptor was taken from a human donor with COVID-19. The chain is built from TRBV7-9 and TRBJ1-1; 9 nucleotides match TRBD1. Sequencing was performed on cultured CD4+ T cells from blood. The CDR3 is CASSLAQGATEAFF. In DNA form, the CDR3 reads TGTGCCAGCAGCTTAGCACAGGGGGCCACTGAAGCTTTCTTT.